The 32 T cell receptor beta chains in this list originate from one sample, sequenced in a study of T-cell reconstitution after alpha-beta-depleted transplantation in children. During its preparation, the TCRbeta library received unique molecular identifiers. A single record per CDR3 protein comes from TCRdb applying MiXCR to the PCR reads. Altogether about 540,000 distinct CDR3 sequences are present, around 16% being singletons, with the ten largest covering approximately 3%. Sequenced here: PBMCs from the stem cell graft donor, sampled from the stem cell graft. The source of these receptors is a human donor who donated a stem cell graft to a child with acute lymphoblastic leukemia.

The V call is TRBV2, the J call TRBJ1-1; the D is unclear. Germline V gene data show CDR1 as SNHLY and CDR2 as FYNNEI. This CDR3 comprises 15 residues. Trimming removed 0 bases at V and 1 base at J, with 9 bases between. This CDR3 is CASSEALGRNTEAFF. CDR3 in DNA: TGTGCCAGCAGTGAAGCGCTTGGCAGGAACACTGAAGCTTTCTTT.

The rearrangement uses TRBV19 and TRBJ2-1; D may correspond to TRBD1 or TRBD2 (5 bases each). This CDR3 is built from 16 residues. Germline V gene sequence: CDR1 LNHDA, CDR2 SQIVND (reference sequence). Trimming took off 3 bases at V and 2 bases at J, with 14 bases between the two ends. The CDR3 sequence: CASSIPHGTAYNEQFF. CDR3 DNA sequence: TGTGCCAGTAGTATTCCCCACGGGACGGCCTACAATGAGCAGTTCTTC.

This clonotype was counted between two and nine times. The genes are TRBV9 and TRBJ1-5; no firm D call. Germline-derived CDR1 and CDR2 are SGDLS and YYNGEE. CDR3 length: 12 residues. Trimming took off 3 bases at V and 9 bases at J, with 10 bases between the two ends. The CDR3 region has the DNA TGTGCCAGCAGCGCCGCCCTTGGGCCCCAGCATTTT. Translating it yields CASSAALGPQHF.

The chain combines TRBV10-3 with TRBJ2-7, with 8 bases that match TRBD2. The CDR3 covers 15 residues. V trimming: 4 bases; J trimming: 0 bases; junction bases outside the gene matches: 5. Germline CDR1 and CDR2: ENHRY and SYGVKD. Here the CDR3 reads CAISVSSGSSYEQYF. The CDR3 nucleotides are TGTGCCATCAGTGTGTCAAGCGGGAGCTCCTACGAGCAGTACTTC.

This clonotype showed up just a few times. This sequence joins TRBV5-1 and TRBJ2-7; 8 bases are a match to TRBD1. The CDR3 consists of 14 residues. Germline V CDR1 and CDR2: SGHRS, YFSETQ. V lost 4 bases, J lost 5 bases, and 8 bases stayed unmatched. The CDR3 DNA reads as TGCGCCAGCAGCACCCGACAGGGGTTGGACGAGCAGTACTTC. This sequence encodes CASSTRQGLDEQYF.

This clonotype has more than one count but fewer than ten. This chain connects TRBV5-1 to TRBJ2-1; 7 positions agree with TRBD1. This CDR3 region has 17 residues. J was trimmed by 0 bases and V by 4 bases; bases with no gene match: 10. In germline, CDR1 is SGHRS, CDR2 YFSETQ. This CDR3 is CASSPTTGIPSYNEQFF. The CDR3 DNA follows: TGCGCCAGCAGCCCTACGACAGGGATCCCCTCCTACAATGAGCAGTTCTTC.

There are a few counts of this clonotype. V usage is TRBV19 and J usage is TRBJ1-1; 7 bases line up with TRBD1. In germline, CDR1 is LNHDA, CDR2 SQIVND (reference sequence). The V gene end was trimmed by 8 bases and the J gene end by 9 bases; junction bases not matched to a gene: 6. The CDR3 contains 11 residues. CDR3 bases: TGTGCCAGTGGACAGGCCCCTAAAGCTTTCTTT. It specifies CASGQAPKAFF.

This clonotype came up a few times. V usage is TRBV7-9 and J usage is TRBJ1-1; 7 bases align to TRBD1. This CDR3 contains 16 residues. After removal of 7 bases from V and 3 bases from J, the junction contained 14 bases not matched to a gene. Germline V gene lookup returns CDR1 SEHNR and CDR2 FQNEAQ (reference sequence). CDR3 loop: CASNQNRGRGDTEAFF. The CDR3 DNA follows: TGTGCCAGCAACCAGAACAGGGGAAGAGGGGACACTGAAGCTTTCTTT.

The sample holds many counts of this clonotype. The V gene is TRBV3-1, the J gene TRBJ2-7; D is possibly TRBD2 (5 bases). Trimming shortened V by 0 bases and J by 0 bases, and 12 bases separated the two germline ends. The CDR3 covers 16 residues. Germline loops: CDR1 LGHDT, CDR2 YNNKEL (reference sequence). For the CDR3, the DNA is TGTGCCAGCAGCCAAGATAATGGCGGGTTCTCCTACGAGCAGTACTTC. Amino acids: CASSQDNGGFSYEQYF.

The CDR3 DNA is TGTGCCACCAGCAGAGATCCCATGGTTATGGGGACCCACACTGAAGCTTTCTTT. Its protein product is CATSRDPMVMGTHTEAFF. The chain links TRBV15 to TRBJ1-1; TRBD1 might be the D (5 bases). CDR3 length equals 18 residues. CDR1 and CDR2 from the germline V gene are LNHNV and YYDKDF (reference sequence). V was trimmed by 0 bases and J by 3 bases, leaving 20 bases between them.

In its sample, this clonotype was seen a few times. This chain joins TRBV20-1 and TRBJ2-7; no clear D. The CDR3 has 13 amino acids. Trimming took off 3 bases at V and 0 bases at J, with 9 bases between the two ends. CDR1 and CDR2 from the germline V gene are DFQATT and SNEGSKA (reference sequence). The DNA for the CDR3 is TGCAGTGCTAGTCACGGATTCTCCTACGAGCAGTACTTC. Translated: CSASHGFSYEQYF.

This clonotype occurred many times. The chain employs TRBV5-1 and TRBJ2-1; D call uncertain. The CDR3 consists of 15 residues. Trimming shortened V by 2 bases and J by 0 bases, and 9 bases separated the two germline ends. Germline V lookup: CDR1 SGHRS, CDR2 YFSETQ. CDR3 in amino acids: CASSFQESSYNEQFF. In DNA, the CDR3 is TGCGCCAGCAGCTTTCAGGAGAGCTCCTACAATGAGCAGTTCTTC.

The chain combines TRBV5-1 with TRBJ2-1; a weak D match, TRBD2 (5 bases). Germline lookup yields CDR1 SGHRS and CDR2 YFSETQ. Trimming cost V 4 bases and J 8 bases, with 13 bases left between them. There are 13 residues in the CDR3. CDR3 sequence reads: CASSRELGDEQFF. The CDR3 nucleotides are TGCGCCAGCAGCCGGGAATTGGGAGATGAGCAGTTCTTC.

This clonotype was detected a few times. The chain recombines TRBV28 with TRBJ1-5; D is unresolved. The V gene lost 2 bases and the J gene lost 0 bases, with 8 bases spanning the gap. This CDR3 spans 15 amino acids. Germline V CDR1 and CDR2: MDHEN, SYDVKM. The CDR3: CASSLGSYSNQPQHF. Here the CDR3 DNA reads TGTGCCAGCAGTTTAGGTTCCTATAGCAATCAGCCCCAGCATTTT.

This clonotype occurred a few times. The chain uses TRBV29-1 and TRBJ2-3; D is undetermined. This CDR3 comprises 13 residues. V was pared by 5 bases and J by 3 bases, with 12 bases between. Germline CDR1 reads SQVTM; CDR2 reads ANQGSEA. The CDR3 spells CSVPQVGTDTQYF. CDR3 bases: TGCAGCGTTCCTCAAGTTGGGACAGATACGCAGTATTTT.

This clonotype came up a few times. The CDR3 DNA reads TGTGCCAGCAGCTCTTTATCTTTCGGTGCGGAGACCCAGTACTTC. Translated, it gives CASSSLSFGAETQYF. The chain has TRBV11-2 and TRBJ2-5; D gene ambiguous. Germline CDR1 SGHAT, CDR2 FQNNGV. V gave up 4 bases and J gave up 5 bases, with 17 bases separating them. The CDR3 length is 15 residues.

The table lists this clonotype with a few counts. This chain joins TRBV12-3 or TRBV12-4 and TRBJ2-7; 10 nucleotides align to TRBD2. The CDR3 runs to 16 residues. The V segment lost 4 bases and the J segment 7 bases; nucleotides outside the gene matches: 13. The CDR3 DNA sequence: TGTGCCAGCAGTTCCCGATTAGCGGGGGGCATTGTAGAGCAGTACTTC. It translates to CASSSRLAGGIVEQYF.

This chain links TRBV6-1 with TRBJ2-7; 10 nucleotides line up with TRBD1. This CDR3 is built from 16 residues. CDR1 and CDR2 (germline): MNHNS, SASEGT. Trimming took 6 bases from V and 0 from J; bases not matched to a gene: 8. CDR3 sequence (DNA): TGTGCCAGCAGCCATCCTGGACAGGGGGGCTCCTACGAGCAGTACTTC. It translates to CASSHPGQGGSYEQYF.

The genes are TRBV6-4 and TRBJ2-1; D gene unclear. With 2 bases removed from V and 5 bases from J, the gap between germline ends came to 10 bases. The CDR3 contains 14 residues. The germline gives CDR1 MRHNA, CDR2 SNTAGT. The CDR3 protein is CASSDGEGHNEQFF. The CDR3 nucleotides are TGTGCCAGCAGTGACGGGGAAGGCCACAATGAGCAGTTCTTC.

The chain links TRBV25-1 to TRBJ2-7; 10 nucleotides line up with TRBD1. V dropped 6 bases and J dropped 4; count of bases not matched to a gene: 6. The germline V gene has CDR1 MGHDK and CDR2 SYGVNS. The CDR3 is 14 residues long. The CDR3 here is CASRPRDRGYEQYF. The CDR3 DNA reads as TGTGCCAGCAGACCCCGGGACAGGGGATACGAGCAGTACTTC.

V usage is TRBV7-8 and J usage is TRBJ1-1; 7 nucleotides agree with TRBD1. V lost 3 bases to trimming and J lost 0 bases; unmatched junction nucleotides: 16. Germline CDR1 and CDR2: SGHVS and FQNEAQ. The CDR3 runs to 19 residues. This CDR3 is CASSFNPDGTVLMNTEAFF. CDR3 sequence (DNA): TGTGCCAGCAGCTTTAACCCGGACGGGACAGTTCTTATGAACACTGAAGCTTTCTTT.

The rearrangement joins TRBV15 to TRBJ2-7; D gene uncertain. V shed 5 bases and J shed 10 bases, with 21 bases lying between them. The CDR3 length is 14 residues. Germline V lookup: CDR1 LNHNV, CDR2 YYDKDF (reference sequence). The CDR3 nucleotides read TGTGCCACCAGCCCCGCGGCTGTGGTGGCCCCTCAGTACTTC. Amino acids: CATSPAAVVAPQYF.

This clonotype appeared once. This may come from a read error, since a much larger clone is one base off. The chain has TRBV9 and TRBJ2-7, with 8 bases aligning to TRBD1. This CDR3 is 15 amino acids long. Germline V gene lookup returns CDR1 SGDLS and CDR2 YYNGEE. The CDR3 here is CASSVGGQGSYKQYF. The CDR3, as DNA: TGTGCCAGCAGCGTAGGAGGACAGGGCTCCTACAAGCAGTACTTC.

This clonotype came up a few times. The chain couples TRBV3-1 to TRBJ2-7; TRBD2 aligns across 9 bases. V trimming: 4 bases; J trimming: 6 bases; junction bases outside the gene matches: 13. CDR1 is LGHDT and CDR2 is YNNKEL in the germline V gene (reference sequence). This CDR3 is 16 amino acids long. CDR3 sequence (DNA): TGTGCCAGCAGCCCTTGGACTAGCGCCTCCGAGGGCGAGCAGTACTTC. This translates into CASSPWTSASEGEQYF.

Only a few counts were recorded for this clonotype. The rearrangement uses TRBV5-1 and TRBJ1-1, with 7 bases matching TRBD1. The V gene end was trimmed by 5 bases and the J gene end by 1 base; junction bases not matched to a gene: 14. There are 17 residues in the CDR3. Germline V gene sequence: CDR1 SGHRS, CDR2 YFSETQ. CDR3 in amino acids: CASRFIYRGRQNTEAFF. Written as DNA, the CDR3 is TGCGCCAGCAGGTTTATTTACAGGGGCCGGCAGAACACTGAAGCTTTCTTT.

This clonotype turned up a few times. This CDR3 reads CASSFLRRGIQETQYF. Written as DNA, the CDR3 is TGTGCCAGCAGCTTCCTCAGGAGGGGGATCCAAGAGACCCAGTACTTC. The chain carries TRBV7-2 and TRBJ2-5; either TRBD1 or TRBD2 may fit D (6 bases each). There are 16 residues in the CDR3. The V gene lost 3 bases and the J gene lost 1 base, with 15 bases spanning the gap. Looked up from germline, CDR1 is SGHTA and CDR2 is FQGNSA.

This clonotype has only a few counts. CDR3 region: CASSLRAARETQYF. The CDR3 nucleotides are TGCGCCAGCAGCCTGAGGGCAGCTAGAGAGACCCAGTACTTC. The chain has TRBV4-1 and TRBJ2-5, with D possibly matching TRBD2 (5 bases). The CDR3 totals 14 residues. In germline, CDR1 is MGHRA, CDR2 YSYEKL. V gave up 4 bases and J gave up 4 bases, with 13 bases separating them.

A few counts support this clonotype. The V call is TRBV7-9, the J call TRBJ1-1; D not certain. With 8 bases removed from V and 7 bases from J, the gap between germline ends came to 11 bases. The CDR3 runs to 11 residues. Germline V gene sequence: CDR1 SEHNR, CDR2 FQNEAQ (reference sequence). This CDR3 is CASYDALEAFF. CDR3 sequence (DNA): TGTGCCAGCTACGACGCCCTTGAAGCTTTCTTT.

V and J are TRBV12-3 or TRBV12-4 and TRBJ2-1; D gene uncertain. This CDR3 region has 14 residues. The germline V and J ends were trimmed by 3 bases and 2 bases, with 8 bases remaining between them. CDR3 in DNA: TGTGCCAGCAGTTTTGGCAGGACCTACAATGAGCAGTTCTTC. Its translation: CASSFGRTYNEQFF.

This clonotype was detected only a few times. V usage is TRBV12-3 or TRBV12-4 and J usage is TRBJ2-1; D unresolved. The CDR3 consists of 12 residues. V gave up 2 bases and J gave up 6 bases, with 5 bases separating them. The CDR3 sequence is CASSLRFNEQFF. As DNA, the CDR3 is TGTGCCAGCAGTTTACGTTTCAATGAGCAGTTCTTC.

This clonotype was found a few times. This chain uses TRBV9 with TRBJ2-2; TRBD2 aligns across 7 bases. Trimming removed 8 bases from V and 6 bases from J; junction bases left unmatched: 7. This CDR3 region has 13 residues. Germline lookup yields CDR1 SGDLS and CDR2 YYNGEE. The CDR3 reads CASQAGPPGELFF. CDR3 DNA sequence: TGTGCCAGTCAAGCGGGACCCCCCGGGGAGCTGTTTTTT.

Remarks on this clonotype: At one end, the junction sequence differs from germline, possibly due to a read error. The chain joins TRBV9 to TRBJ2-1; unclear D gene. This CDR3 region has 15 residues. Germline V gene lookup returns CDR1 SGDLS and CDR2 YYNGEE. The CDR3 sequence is CASSVAGVTYNGQFF. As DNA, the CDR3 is TGTGCCAGCAGCGTAGCGGGCGTCACCTACAATGGGCAGTTCTTC.